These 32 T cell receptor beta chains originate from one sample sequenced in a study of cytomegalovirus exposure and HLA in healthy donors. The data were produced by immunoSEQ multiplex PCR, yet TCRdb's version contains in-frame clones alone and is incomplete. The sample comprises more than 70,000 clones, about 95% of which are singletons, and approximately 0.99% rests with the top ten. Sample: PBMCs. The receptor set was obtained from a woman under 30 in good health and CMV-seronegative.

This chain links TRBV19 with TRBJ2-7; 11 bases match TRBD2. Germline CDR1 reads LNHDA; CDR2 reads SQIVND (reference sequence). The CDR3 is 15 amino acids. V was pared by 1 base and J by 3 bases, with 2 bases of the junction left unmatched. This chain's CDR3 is CASSIGTSGSYEQYF. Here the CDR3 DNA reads TGTGCCAGTAGTATAGGTACTAGCGGGAGCTACGAGCAGTACTTC.

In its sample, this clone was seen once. The CDR3 loop reads CASSQGRMELGSGNTIYF. CDR3 DNA sequence: TGTGCCAGCAGCCAAGGACGTATGGAGTTAGGCTCTGGAAACACCATATATTTT. This chain connects TRBV4-2 to TRBJ1-3; no definite D call. CDR1 LGHNA and CDR2 YNFKEQ come from the germline V gene. The CDR3 totals 18 residues. V was shortened by 1 base and J by 0 bases, with 16 bases between the two germline ends.

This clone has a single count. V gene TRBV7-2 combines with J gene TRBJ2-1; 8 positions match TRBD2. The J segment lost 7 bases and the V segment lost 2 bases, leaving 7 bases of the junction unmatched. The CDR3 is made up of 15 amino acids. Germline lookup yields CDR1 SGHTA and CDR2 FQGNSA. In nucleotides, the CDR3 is TGTGCCAGCAGCTTAAATCAACGGGGGGGAAATGAGCAGTTCTTC. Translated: CASSLNQRGGNEQFF.

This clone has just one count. In nucleotides, the CDR3 is TGCAGTGCTTTGTCTAGCGAATTGGGTTTCTTC. It translates to CSALSSELGFF. The genes are TRBV20-1 and TRBJ2-1, with D possibly being TRBD2 (6 bases). In germline, CDR1 is DFQATT, CDR2 SNEGSKA (reference sequence). This CDR3 has 11 amino acids. Trimming shortened V by 5 bases and J by 16 bases, and 18 bases separated the two germline ends.

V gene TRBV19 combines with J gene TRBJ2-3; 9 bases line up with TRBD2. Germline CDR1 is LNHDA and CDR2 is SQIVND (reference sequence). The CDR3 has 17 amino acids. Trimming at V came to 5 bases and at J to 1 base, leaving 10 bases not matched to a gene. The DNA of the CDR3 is TGTGCCAGTAGTCCCACACTAGCGGGCGACCGCACAGATACGCAGTATTTT. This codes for CASSPTLAGDRTDTQYF. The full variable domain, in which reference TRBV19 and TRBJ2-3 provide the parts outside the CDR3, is DGGITQSPKYLFRKEGQNVTLSCEQNLNHDAMYWYRQDPGQGLRLIYYSQIVNDFQKGDIAEGYSVSREKKESFPLTVTSAQKNPTAFYLCASSPTLAGDRTDTQYFGPGTRLTVL.

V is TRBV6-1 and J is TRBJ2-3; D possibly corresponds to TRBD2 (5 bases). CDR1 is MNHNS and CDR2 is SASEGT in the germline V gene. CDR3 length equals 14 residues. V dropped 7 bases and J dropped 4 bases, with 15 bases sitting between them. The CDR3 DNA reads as TGTGCCAGCACCGGAGGCGGTCCCGCAGATACGCAGTATTTT. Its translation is CASTGGGPADTQYF.

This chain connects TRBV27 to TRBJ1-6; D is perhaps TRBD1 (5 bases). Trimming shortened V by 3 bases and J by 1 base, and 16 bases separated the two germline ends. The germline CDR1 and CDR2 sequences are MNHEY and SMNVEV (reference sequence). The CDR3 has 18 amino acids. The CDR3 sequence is CASSFSRGGASYNSPLHF. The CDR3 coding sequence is TGTGCCAGCAGTTTTAGTAGGGGAGGGGCATCCTATAATTCACCCCTCCACTTT.

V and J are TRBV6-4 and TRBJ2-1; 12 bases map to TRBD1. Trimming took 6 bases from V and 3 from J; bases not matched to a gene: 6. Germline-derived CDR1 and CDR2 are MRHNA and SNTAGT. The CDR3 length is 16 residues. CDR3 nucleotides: TGTGCCAGCAGCTCCGGGACAGGGGGCTTCTACAATGAGCAGTTCTTC. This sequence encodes CASSSGTGGFYNEQFF.

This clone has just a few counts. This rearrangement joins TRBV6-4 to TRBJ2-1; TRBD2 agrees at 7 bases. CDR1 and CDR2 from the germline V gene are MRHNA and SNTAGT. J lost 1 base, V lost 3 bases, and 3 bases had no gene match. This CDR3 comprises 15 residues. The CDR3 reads CASSELAGSYNEQFF. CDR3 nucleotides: TGTGCCAGCAGTGAATTAGCGGGTTCCTACAATGAGCAGTTCTTC.

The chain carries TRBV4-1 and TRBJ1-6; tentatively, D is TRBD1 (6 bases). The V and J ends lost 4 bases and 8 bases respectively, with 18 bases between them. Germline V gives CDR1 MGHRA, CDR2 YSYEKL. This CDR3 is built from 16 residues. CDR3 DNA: TGCGCCAGCAGCCCCTACCCACGGGGGGCGGATTCACCCCTCCACTTT. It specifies CASSPYPRGADSPLHF.

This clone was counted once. Here the CDR3 reads CASSRDRGGEQYF. The CDR3 nucleotides are TGTGCCAGCAGTCGGGACAGGGGGGGCGAGCAGTACTTC. This rearrangement joins TRBV2 to TRBJ2-7; 11 nucleotides align to TRBD1. CDR1 is SNHLY and CDR2 is FYNNEI in the germline V gene. CDR3 size: 13 residues. Germline trimming cut 5 bases from V and 6 bases from J; bases unmatched to any gene: 3.

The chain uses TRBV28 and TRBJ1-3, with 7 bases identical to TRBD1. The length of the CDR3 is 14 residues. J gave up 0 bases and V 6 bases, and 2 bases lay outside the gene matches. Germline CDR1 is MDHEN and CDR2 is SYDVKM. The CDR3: CASRGTVSGNTIYF. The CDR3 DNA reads TGTGCCAGCAGAGGGACAGTCTCTGGAAACACCATATATTTT. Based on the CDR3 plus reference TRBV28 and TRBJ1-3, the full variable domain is DVKVTQSSRYLVKRTGEKVFLECVQDMDHENMFWYRQDPGLGLRLIYFSYDVKMKEKGDIPEGYSVSREKKERFSLILESASTNQTSMYLCASRGTVSGNTIYFGEGSWLTVV.

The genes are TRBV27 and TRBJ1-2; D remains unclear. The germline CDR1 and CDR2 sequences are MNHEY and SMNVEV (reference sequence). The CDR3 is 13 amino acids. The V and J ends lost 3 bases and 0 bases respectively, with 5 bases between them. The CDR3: CASSFSANYGYTF. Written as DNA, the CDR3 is TGTGCCAGCAGTTTTTCGGCTAACTATGGCTACACCTTC.

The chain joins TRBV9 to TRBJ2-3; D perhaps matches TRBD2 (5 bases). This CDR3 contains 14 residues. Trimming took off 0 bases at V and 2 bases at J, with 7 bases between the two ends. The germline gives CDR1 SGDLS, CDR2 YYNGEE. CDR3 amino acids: CASSVDRDTDTQYF. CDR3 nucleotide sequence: TGTGCCAGCAGCGTAGATCGGGACACAGATACGCAGTATTTT.

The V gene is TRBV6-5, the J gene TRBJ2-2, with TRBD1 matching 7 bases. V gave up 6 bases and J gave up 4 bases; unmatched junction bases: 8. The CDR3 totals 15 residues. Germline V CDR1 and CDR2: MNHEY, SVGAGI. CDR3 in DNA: TGTGCCAGCAGACCTAGGGACAGACCCACCGGGGAGCTGTTTTTT. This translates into CASRPRDRPTGELFF.

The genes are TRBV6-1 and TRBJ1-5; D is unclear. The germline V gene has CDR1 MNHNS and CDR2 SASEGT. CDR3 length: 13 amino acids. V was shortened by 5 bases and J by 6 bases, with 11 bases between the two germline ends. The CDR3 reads CASSPNGVQPQHF. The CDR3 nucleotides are TGTGCCAGCAGTCCAAACGGGGTTCAGCCCCAGCATTTT.

The CDR3 region is CASSVGTSGYEQYF. For the CDR3, the DNA is TGTGCCAGCAGTGTCGGGACTAGTGGGTACGAGCAGTACTTC. The V and J genes are TRBV6-1 and TRBJ2-7; 8 bases are shared with TRBD2. V was pared by 4 bases and J by 4 bases, with 6 bases of the junction left unmatched. This CDR3 region has 14 residues. Germline V gene sequence: CDR1 MNHNS, CDR2 SASEGT.

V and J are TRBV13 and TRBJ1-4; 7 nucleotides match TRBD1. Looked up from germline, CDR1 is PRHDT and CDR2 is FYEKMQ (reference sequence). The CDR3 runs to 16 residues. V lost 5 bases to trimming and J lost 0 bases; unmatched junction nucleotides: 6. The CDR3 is CASSLRQGTTNEKLFF. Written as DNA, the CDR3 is TGTGCCAGCAGCCTCCGACAGGGAACAACTAATGAAAAACTGTTTTTT.

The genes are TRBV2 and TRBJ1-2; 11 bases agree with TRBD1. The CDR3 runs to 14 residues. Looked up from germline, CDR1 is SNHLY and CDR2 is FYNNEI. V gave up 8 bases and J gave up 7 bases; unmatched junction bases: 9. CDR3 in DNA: TGTGCCAGCCTAAGGACAGGGGGCGTACGTGGCTACACCTTC. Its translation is CASLRTGGVRGYTF.

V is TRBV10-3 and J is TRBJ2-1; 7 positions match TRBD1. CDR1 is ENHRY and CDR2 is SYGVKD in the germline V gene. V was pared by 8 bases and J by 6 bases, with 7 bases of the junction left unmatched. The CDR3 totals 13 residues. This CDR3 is CAIGTESSNEQFF. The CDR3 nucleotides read TGTGCCATCGGGACAGAGAGTAGCAATGAGCAGTTCTTC.

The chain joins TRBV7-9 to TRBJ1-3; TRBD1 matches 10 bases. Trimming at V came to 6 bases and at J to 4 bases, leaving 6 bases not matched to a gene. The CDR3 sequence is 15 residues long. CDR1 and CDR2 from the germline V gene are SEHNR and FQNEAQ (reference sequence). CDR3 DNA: TGTGCCAGCAGAGACGACAGGGGGCACGGAAACACCATATATTTT. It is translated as CASRDDRGHGNTIYF.

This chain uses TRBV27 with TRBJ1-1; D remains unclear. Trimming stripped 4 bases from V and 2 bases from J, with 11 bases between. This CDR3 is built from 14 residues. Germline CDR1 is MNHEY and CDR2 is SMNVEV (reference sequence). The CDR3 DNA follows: TGTGCCAGCAGTTCTTGGGCAGGTAACACTGAAGCTTTCTTT. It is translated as CASSSWAGNTEAFF.

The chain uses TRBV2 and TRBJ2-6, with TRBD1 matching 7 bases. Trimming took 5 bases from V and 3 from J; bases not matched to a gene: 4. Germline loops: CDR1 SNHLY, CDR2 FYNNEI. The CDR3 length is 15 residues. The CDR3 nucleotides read TGTGCCAGCAGTTCAGGGGGATTTGGGGCCAACGTCCTGACTTTC. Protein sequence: CASSSGGFGANVLTF. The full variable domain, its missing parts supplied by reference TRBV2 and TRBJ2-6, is EPEVTQTPSHQVTQMGQEVILRCVPISNHLYFYWYRQILGQKVEFLVSFYNNEISEKSEIFDDQFSVERPDGSNFTLKIRSTKLEDSAMYFCASSSGGFGANVLTFGAGSRLTVL.

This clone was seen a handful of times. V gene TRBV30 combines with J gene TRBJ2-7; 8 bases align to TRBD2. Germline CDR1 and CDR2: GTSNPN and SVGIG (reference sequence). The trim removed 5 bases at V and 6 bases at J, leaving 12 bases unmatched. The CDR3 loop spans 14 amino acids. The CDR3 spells CAWAVGAGVGEQYF. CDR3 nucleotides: TGTGCCTGGGCAGTGGGAGCGGGGGTTGGCGAGCAGTACTTC.

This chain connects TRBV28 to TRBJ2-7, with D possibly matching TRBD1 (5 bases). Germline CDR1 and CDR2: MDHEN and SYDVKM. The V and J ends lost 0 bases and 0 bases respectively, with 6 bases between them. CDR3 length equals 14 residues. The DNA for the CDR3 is TGTGCCAGCAGTTTATGGGACAACTCCTACGAGCAGTACTTC. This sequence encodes CASSLWDNSYEQYF.

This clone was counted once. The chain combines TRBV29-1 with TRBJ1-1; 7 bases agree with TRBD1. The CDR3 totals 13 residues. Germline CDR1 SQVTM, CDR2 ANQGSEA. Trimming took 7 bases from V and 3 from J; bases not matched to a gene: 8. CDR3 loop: CSARQGGYTEAFF. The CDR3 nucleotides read TGCAGCGCTAGACAGGGAGGTTACACTGAAGCTTTCTTT. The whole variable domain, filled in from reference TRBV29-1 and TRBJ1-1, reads SAVISQKPSRDICQRGTSLTIQCQVDSQVTMMFWYRQQPGQSLTLIATANQGSEATYESGFVIDKFPISRPNLTFSTLTVSNMSPEDSSIYLCSARQGGYTEAFFGQGTRLTVV.

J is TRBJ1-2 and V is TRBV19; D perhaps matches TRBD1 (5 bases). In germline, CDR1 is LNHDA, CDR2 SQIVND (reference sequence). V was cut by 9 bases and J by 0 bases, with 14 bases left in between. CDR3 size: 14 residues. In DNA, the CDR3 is TGTGCCAGCTTAAGGACACCAACTAACTATGGCTACACCTTC. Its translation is CASLRTPTNYGYTF.

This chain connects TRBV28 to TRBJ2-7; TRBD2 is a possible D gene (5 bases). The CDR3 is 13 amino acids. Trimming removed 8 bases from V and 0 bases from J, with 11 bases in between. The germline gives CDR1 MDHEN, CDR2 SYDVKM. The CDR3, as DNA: TGTGCCAGCCGGAGGACTTCCTCCTACGAGCAGTACTTC. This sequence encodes CASRRTSSYEQYF.

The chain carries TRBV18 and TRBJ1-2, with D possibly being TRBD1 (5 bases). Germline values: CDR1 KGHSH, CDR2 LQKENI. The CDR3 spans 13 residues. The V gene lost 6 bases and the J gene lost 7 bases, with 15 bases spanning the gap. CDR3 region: CASSPPTGGGYTF. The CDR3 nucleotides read TGTGCCAGCTCCCCCCCGACCGGGGGTGGCTACACCTTC.

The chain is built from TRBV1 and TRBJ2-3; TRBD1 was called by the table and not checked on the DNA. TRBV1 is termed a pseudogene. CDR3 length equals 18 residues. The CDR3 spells CTSSQVLGAGAPNWTQYF. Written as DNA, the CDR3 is TGCACCAGCAGCCAAGTCCTGGGCGCAGGGGCCCCGAATTGGACGCAGTATTTT.

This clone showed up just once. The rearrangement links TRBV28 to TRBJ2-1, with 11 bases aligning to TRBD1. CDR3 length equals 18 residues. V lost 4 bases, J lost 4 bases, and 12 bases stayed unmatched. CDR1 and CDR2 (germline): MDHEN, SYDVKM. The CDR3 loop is CASSSARGDRGYYNEQFF. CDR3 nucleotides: TGTGCCAGCAGTTCCGCGCGGGGGGACAGGGGGTATTACAATGAGCAGTTCTTC.

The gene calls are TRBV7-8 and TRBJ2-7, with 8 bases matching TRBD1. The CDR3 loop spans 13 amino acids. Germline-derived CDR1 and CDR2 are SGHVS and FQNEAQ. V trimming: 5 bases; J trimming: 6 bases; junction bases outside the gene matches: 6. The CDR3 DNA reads TGTGCCAGCAGCCCGGGACAGGTGTCCGAGCAGTACTTC. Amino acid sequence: CASSPGQVSEQYF.